Listed here are 32 T cell receptor beta chains from one sample, sequenced in a study of shared clonotypes between healthy human individuals. Repertoires were generated with immunoSEQ multiplex PCR, while TCRdb's copy carries only in-frame clones and drops some. The table includes 1.5 million to 2.5 million clones, around 96% detected once. Cells designated naive CD8 were CD45RO-negative and were positively selected for CCR7, with terminally differentiated effector memory CD45RA+ cells excluded. Sequenced: naive CD8+ T cells sorted from blood. The receptors stem from a man in his late teens or twenties in good health.

About this clone: In the same sample, other DNA sequences code for this CDR3. V is TRBV6-5 and J is TRBJ2-7, with D possibly being TRBD1 (6 bases). V was cut by 0 bases and J by 4 bases, with 10 bases left in between. The CDR3 loop spans 14 amino acids. The germline V gene encodes CDR1 MNHEY and CDR2 SVGAGI. The CDR3 coding sequence is TGTGCCAGCAGTTACTCGGGGGCAGATTACGAGCAGTACTTC. Its protein product is CASSYSGADYEQYF.

The rearrangement links TRBV6-5 to TRBJ1-1; D is undetermined. The CDR3 length is 13 residues. Germline V lookup: CDR1 MNHEY, CDR2 SVGAGI. With 5 bases removed from V and 3 bases from J, the gap between germline ends came to 10 bases. The CDR3 here is CASSDETYTEAFF. CDR3 DNA: TGTGCCAGCAGTGATGAGACGTACACTGAAGCTTTCTTT.

The rearrangement uses TRBV28 and TRBJ1-1, with D perhaps matching TRBD1 (5 bases). Per germline, CDR1 MDHEN and CDR2 SYDVKM. There are 15 residues in the CDR3. The V gene lost 7 bases and the J gene lost 1 base, with 16 bases spanning the gap. CDR3 sequence reads: CASTATGLPNTEAFF. In nucleotides, the CDR3 is TGTGCCAGCACCGCCACGGGACTCCCGAACACTGAAGCTTTCTTT.

The rearrangement links TRBV7-3 to TRBJ1-5; TRBD1 matches 7 bases. The CDR3 spans 16 residues. The V and J ends lost 3 bases and 2 bases, in that order; junction bases with no gene match: 7. Looked up from germline, CDR1 is SGHTA and CDR2 is FQGTGA. In DNA form, the CDR3 reads TGTGCCAGCAGCTTTTCTACTGACAGGGGCAATCAGCCCCAGCATTTT. Protein: CASSFSTDRGNQPQHF.

In this sample, this clone turned up once. V gene TRBV4-2 combines with J gene TRBJ1-2; no firm D call. The germline CDR1 and CDR2 sequences are LGHNA and YNFKEQ. The CDR3 loop spans 14 amino acids. Trimming removed 0 bases at V and 3 bases at J, with 8 bases between. CDR3 sequence (DNA): TGTGCCAGCAGCCAAGATCGCGTGGACTATGGCTACACCTTC. This gives the protein CASSQDRVDYGYTF.

This chain connects TRBV2 to TRBJ1-3; D unresolved. Germline V gene sequence: CDR1 SNHLY, CDR2 FYNNEI. V was cut by 6 bases and J by 2 bases, with 5 bases left in between. The CDR3 sequence is 12 residues long. In nucleotides, the CDR3 is TGTGCCAGCAGGGCCACTGGAAACACCATATATTTT. Its protein product is CASRATGNTIYF.

This chain joins TRBV28 and TRBJ2-3; 8 bases map to TRBD2. In germline, CDR1 is MDHEN, CDR2 SYDVKM. This CDR3 spans 13 amino acids. The V segment lost 4 bases and the J segment 4 bases; nucleotides outside the gene matches: 1. This CDR3 is CASSSGGADTQYF. The CDR3 DNA is TGTGCCAGCAGTTCGGGGGGGGCAGATACGCAGTATTTT.

Worth noting for this clone: The identical CDR3 is also encoded by other nucleotide sequences in the sample. The V call is TRBV28, the J call TRBJ2-7; D possibly uses TRBD1 or TRBD2 (6 bases each). CDR3 length: 14 amino acids. The V end lost 3 bases, the J end lost 2 bases, and 11 bases lay between the germline ends. Germline CDR1 is MDHEN and CDR2 is SYDVKM. This chain's CDR3 is CASSFRGGTYEQYF. CDR3 sequence (DNA): TGTGCCAGCAGTTTCAGGGGAGGCACCTACGAGCAGTACTTC.

For the CDR3, the DNA is TGTGCTAGTGCCTTCGGACTAGCGGAGCTCACCGGGGAGCTGTTTTTT. Translated: CASAFGLAELTGELFF. The chain is built from TRBV12-5 and TRBJ2-2; 10 bases are shared with TRBD2. Trimming removed 7 bases from V and 4 bases from J; junction bases left unmatched: 9. This CDR3 has 16 residues. Per germline, CDR1 LGHNT and CDR2 FRNRAP.

The chain combines TRBV4-1 with TRBJ2-7; D gene uncertain. The CDR3 contains 14 residues. Trimming stripped 0 bases from V and 4 bases from J, with 10 bases between. Germline V gene lookup returns CDR1 MGHRA and CDR2 YSYEKL. The CDR3 bases are TGCGCCAGCAGCCAAGATAACCCCGAGTACGAGCAGTACTTC. Protein: CASSQDNPEYEQYF.

This clone was found once. The J gene is TRBJ1-3, the V gene TRBV5-6; 7 positions match TRBD1. The V segment lost 4 bases and the J segment 6 bases; nucleotides outside the gene matches: 4. The CDR3 is made up of 13 amino acids. Germline V CDR1 and CDR2: SGHDT, YYEEEE. DNA of the CDR3: TGTGCCAGCAGCCAGGGGGGCGAAAACACCATATATTTT. Protein sequence: CASSQGGENTIYF.

V and J are TRBV7-9 and TRBJ1-1; TRBD1 matches 7 bases. After removal of 5 bases from V and 0 bases from J, the junction contained 6 bases not matched to a gene. The germline gives CDR1 SEHNR, CDR2 FQNEAQ (reference sequence). The CDR3 sequence is 15 residues long. CDR3 DNA sequence: TGTGCCAGCAGCATTACAGGGGCTCTGAACACTGAAGCTTTCTTT. Translation gives CASSITGALNTEAFF.

The V and J genes are TRBV7-9 and TRBJ1-1; 9 bases match TRBD1. The trim removed 5 bases at V and 6 bases at J, leaving 10 bases unmatched. From germline, CDR1 is SEHNR and CDR2 FQNEAQ (reference sequence). The CDR3 contains 15 residues. The CDR3 DNA follows: TGTGCCAGCAGCACCCCCGGGACAGGGATCGCTGAAGCTTTCTTT. Its protein product is CASSTPGTGIAEAFF.

V gene TRBV27 combines with J gene TRBJ2-7; no definite D call. The CDR3 extends over 14 amino acids. Trimming left V 4 bases short and J 3 bases short, with 13 bases between. CDR1 and CDR2 from the germline V gene are MNHEY and SMNVEV (reference sequence). The CDR3 loop is CASSYSTTGYEQYF. The CDR3 nucleotides read TGTGCCAGCAGTTACAGTACCACGGGCTACGAGCAGTACTTC.

With regard to this clone: The junction does not match germline at one end; this may be a read error. The chain carries TRBV7-7 and TRBJ1-2, with 10 nucleotides matching TRBD1. CDR1 is SSHAT, CDR2 FNYEAQ, per germline (reference sequence). The CDR3 is 18 residues long. CDR3 sequence (DNA): TGTGCTAGCAGCTTAGCCTCGGGGACAGGGGCGACTAACTATGGCTACACCTTC. Amino acid sequence: CASSLASGTGATNYGYTF.

The chain links TRBV6-5 to TRBJ2-7; D is possibly TRBD1 (6 bases). Germline V CDR1 and CDR2: MNHEY, SVGAGI. V lost 9 bases, J lost 4 bases, and 13 bases lay in between. This CDR3 spans 12 amino acids. CDR3 sequence: CASTGHGYEQYF. CDR3 in DNA: TGTGCCAGTACGGGACACGGGTACGAGCAGTACTTC.

This chain joins TRBV10-3 and TRBJ1-2; no clear D. The CDR3 has 15 residues. Germline lookup yields CDR1 ENHRY and CDR2 SYGVKD. Trimming pared 3 bases from V and 6 bases from J, leaving 17 bases between. The CDR3 DNA is TGTGCCATCAGTGATGTGGGTTCCACAGCTGATGGCTACACCTTC. Translated, it gives CAISDVGSTADGYTF.

For this clone: This CDR3 is also generated by other DNA sequences in the sample. The chain joins TRBV27 to TRBJ2-1; D may match TRBD1 or TRBD2 (6 bases each). V was pared by 8 bases and J by 3 bases, with 14 bases between. There are 14 residues in the CDR3. Germline V gene data show CDR1 as MNHEY and CDR2 as SMNVEV (reference sequence). The DNA for the CDR3 is TGTGCCAGCCGTGAGGAGGGGGGCTACAATGAGCAGTTCTTC. Its protein product is CASREEGGYNEQFF.

V is TRBV9 and J is TRBJ1-4, with D possibly matching TRBD1 (5 bases). V lost 0 bases and J lost 6, with 6 bases in between. Looked up from germline, CDR1 is SGDLS and CDR2 is YYNGEE. CDR3 size: 13 residues. CDR3 nucleotides: TGTGCCAGCAGCGTAGGGGGCCATGAAAAACTGTTTTTT. It encodes CASSVGGHEKLFF.

The rearrangement links TRBV6-1 to TRBJ2-1; 8 bases line up with TRBD2. In germline, CDR1 is MNHNS, CDR2 SASEGT. The CDR3 consists of 18 residues. J gave up 10 bases and V 0 bases, and 17 bases lay outside the gene matches. The CDR3 bases are TGTGCCAGCAGTGAAGCCCGGGCTAGCGGGTTCTCAGGCCAGGAGCAGTTCTTC. Translated: CASSEARASGFSGQEQFF.

This clone appeared a single time. This chain uses TRBV11-2 with TRBJ1-4; D may be TRBD1 (5 bases). The CDR3 length is 13 residues. The V gene lost 7 bases and the J gene lost 6 bases, with 12 bases spanning the gap. CDR1 is SGHAT, CDR2 FQNNGV, per germline. The CDR3: CASKTSGDEKLFF. In nucleotides, the CDR3 is TGTGCCAGCAAGACATCGGGGGATGAAAAACTGTTTTTT.

The rearrangement uses TRBV27 and TRBJ2-1; D not resolved. The V gene's germline CDR1 is MNHEY and CDR2 SMNVEV (reference sequence). CDR3 length equals 15 residues. V shed 6 bases and J shed 5 bases, with 17 bases lying between them. The CDR3 nucleotides read TGTGCCAGCAGCCAGGTGGAAAGTGGCCACAATGAGCAGTTCTTC. Protein product: CASSQVESGHNEQFF.

This chain uses TRBV2 with TRBJ1-2; D remains unclear. The length of the CDR3 is 15 residues. Germline V gene sequence: CDR1 SNHLY, CDR2 FYNNEI. Trimming took 2 bases from V and 4 from J, leaving 14 bases between them. The CDR3 DNA sequence: TGTGCCAGCAGTGAAACCATTGGTCCTTCCTATGGCTACACCTTC. Translated: CASSETIGPSYGYTF.

The chain recombines TRBV6-6 with TRBJ2-3; 7 bases agree with TRBD2. The CDR3 length is 14 residues. In germline, CDR1 is MNHNY, CDR2 SVGAGI (reference sequence). Germline trimming cut 5 bases from V and 6 bases from J; bases unmatched to any gene: 8. The CDR3 protein is CASSGGGESDTQYF. Written as DNA, the CDR3 is TGTGCCAGCAGTGGCGGGGGAGAATCCGATACGCAGTATTTT.

In the case of this clone: The junction and the germline gene differ at one end; a read error may be behind it. The V gene is TRBV7-7, the J gene TRBJ2-4; no reliable D call. Per germline, CDR1 SSHAT and CDR2 FNYEAQ (reference sequence). The CDR3 loop spans 16 amino acids. The CDR3 protein is CASSTLTVLAKNIQYF. The CDR3 region has the DNA TGTGCTAGCAGCACCCTGACTGTCCTAGCCAAAAACATTCAGTACTTC.

The table lists this clone with a count of one. The chain joins TRBV7-8 to TRBJ2-7, with 7 bases aligning to TRBD1. The CDR3 loop spans 15 amino acids. Germline assignment: CDR1 SGHVS and CDR2 FQNEAQ. The V gene end was trimmed by 1 base and the J gene end by 7 bases; junction bases not matched to a gene: 10. CDR3 residues: CASSLVPDREGEQYF. For the CDR3, the DNA is TGTGCCAGCAGCTTAGTCCCCGACAGGGAAGGAGAGCAGTACTTC.

The chain recombines TRBV19 with TRBJ1-6, with D hard to call. CDR3 size: 15 residues. Germline loops: CDR1 LNHDA, CDR2 SQIVND (reference sequence). V lost 3 bases, J lost 7 bases, and 13 bases lay in between. The CDR3 region is CASSIWGSDNSPLHF. The CDR3 bases are TGTGCCAGTAGTATTTGGGGATCGGACAATTCACCCCTCCACTTT. Combining the CDR3 with reference TRBV19 and TRBJ1-6 gives the whole variable domain DGGITQSPKYLFRKEGQNVTLSCEQNLNHDAMYWYRQDPGQGLRLIYYSQIVNDFQKGDIAEGYSVSREKKESFPLTVTSAQKNPTAFYLCASSIWGSDNSPLHFGNGTRLTVT.

For this clone: Other DNA sequences in the same sample also yield this CDR3. V is TRBV6-5 and J is TRBJ1-6; TRBD1 aligns across 9 bases. With V trimmed by 6 bases and J by 12 bases, 9 bases remained unmatched. The CDR3 runs 14 residues. The germline V gene has CDR1 MNHEY and CDR2 SVGAGI. For the CDR3, the DNA is TGTGCCAGCAGCTACGGGACAGGGATTCAACCCCTCCACTTT. Protein product: CASSYGTGIQPLHF.

The chain joins TRBV7-9 to TRBJ2-7, with unresolved D. The germline gives CDR1 SEHNR, CDR2 FQNEAQ (reference sequence). This CDR3 is 14 amino acids long. V lost 4 bases, J lost 3 bases, and 13 bases lay in between. The CDR3 protein is CASSSPLEYYEQYF. The CDR3 nucleotides are TGTGCCAGCAGCTCCCCACTGGAATACTACGAGCAGTACTTC.

The rearrangement joins TRBV10-2 to TRBJ2-7; D might be TRBD2 (6 bases). V lost 1 base and J lost 1, with 11 bases in between. The CDR3 spans 15 residues. The germline CDR1 and CDR2 sequences are WSHSY and SAAADI. The CDR3 region has the DNA TGCGCCAGCAGTGAGTTCGGGAGTCTATCCTACGAGCAGTACTTC. Encoded protein: CASSEFGSLSYEQYF.

CDR3 amino acids: CASSEFAPGDEQFF. The CDR3 nucleotides are TGTGCCAGCAGTGAATTCGCACCGGGAGATGAGCAGTTCTTC. V usage is TRBV25-1 and J usage is TRBJ2-1, with a possible D match to TRBD2 (6 bases). Trimming pared 1 base from V and 8 bases from J, leaving 12 bases between. The CDR3 runs 14 residues. The germline CDR1 and CDR2 sequences are MGHDK and SYGVNS.

The chain employs TRBV7-2 and TRBJ2-1; maybe TRBD1 (6 bases). The CDR3 covers 14 residues. The V end lost 4 bases, the J end lost 5 bases, and 12 bases lay between the germline ends. Germline CDR1 and CDR2: SGHTA and FQGNSA. The CDR3 loop is CASSSPRTDNEQFF. DNA of the CDR3: TGTGCCAGCAGCTCGCCCCGGACAGACAATGAGCAGTTCTTC.